One and the same sample provided the 22 T cell receptor beta chains below, sequenced in a study of chemoradiotherapy in HPV16-positive cancers (dated by TCRdb to the early 2020s). To prepare the library, the immunoSEQ multiplex PCR assay was applied. The clones in this table, taken by TCRdb from immuneACCESS, are in-frame only. Not every clone is retained; where verified, under half of the shortfall comes from an unresolved V gene, and the cause of the rest is unknown. For this sample there are about 14,000 clones; about 92% appear just once. Approximately 4.7% of the sample rests with the top ten. The source was tumor tissue, collected from a patient who underwent chemoradiotherapy. The receptor source for this set is a human donor with HPV-associated anogenital cancer.

The chain couples TRBV5-1 to TRBJ2-5; 8 bases match TRBD1. Germline V gives CDR1 SGHRS, CDR2 YFSETQ. After removal of 4 bases from V and 1 base from J, the junction contained 0 bases not matched to a gene. The CDR3 contains 13 residues. The CDR3 DNA sequence: TGCGCCAGCAGCGGGACAGGCCAAGAGACCCAGTACTTC. Its protein product is CASSGTGQETQYF.

This chain joins TRBV7-9 and TRBJ2-1, with TRBD2 matching over 8 bases. The CDR3 runs to 18 residues. Germline assignment: CDR1 SEHNR and CDR2 FQNEAQ (reference sequence). V lost 5 bases and J lost 0; bases outside the gene matches: 12. CDR3 sequence reads: CASSTRPGLVYSYNEQFF. CDR3 nucleotide sequence: TGTGCCAGCAGCACCCGACCGGGACTAGTTTACTCCTACAATGAGCAGTTCTTC.

The chain links TRBV20-1 to TRBJ1-1; TRBD1 aligns across 9 bases. The CDR3 length is 11 residues. Germline assignment: CDR1 DFQATT and CDR2 SNEGSKA (reference sequence). This CDR3 is CLGQGHTEAFF. The CDR3 coding sequence is TGCCTCGGACAGGGGCACACTGAAGCTTTCTTT.

This clone was seen just once. This sequence joins TRBV27 and TRBJ2-7; 7 bases are shared with TRBD1. Trimming took 5 bases from V and 4 from J; bases not matched to a gene: 2. There are 12 residues in the CDR3. The germline V gene encodes CDR1 MNHEY and CDR2 SMNVEV (reference sequence). The CDR3 protein is CASSDRAYEQYF. The DNA for the CDR3 is TGTGCCAGCAGTGACAGGGCGTACGAGCAGTACTTC.

A remark on this clone: At one end the junction does not follow the germline gene, possibly because of a read error. The genes are TRBV7-8 and TRBJ2-7; D might be TRBD1 or TRBD2, each matching 5 bases. Per the germline V gene, CDR1 is SGHVS and CDR2 is FQNEAQ. This CDR3 comprises 12 residues. CDR3 sequence reads: CASSLAERGQYF. Here the CDR3 DNA reads TGTGCCAGCAGCCTAGCCGAAAGGGGTCAGTACTTC.

V and J are TRBV7-2 and TRBJ1-2; 7 bases agree with TRBD1. V was clipped by 5 bases and J by 2 bases; unmatched bases: 8. The CDR3 has 15 residues. Germline values: CDR1 SGHTA, CDR2 FQGNSA. CDR3 sequence (DNA): TGTGCCAGCAGCCTCGGACAGGCGGGCAACTATGGCTACACCTTC. This encodes CASSLGQAGNYGYTF.

The chain carries TRBV6-6 and TRBJ1-5, with no clear D. With 1 base removed from V and 1 base from J, the gap between germline ends came to 8 bases. Germline-derived CDR1 and CDR2 are MNHNY and SVGAGI (reference sequence). The CDR3 consists of 15 residues. For the CDR3, the DNA is TGTGCCAGCAGTTACTTGGGATGGAGCAATCAGCCCCAGCATTTT. Its protein product is CASSYLGWSNQPQHF.

In nucleotides, the CDR3 is TGTGCCAGCAGCGCATTGGACAGCGGGATGAACACTGAAGCTTTCTTT. Encoded protein: CASSALDSGMNTEAFF. The rearrangement uses TRBV5-8 and TRBJ1-1, with D maybe TRBD1 (6 bases). From germline, CDR1 is SGHTS and CDR2 YDEGEE. The CDR3 loop spans 16 amino acids. The V and J ends lost 4 bases and 0 bases respectively, with 16 bases between them.

V is TRBV9 and J is TRBJ2-5, with 9 bases aligning to TRBD2. The germline gives CDR1 SGDLS, CDR2 YYNGEE. J was trimmed by 9 bases and V by 4 bases; bases with no gene match: 10. The CDR3 length is 14 residues. The CDR3 reads CASSIIAGEGAQYF. The CDR3 coding sequence is TGTGCCAGCAGCATAATAGCGGGAGAAGGGGCCCAGTACTTC.

The chain's CDR3 is CASSPRRGLNTEAFF. The DNA of the CDR3 is TGTGCCAGCAGCCCCCGCAGGGGCCTGAACACTGAAGCTTTCTTT. The chain combines TRBV4-2 with TRBJ1-1; TRBD1 is a possible D gene (6 bases). CDR1 is LGHNA, CDR2 YNFKEQ, per germline. The CDR3 sequence is 15 residues long. The V and J ends lost 4 bases and 0 bases respectively, with 12 bases between them.

This clone was counted a single time. The chain has TRBV19 and TRBJ2-7; 7 positions match TRBD2. Losses at the gene ends were 7 bases for V and 3 bases for J; bases not matched to a gene: 12. Germline values: CDR1 LNHDA, CDR2 SQIVND (reference sequence). The length of the CDR3 is 15 residues. The CDR3 here is CASKGRSGTDYEQYF. The CDR3 bases are TGTGCCAGTAAGGGGAGGAGCGGGACCGACTACGAGCAGTACTTC. The full variable domain, its missing parts supplied by reference TRBV19 and TRBJ2-7, is DGGITQSPKYLFRKEGQNVTLSCEQNLNHDAMYWYRQDPGQGLRLIYYSQIVNDFQKGDIAEGYSVSREKKESFPLTVTSAQKNPTAFYLCASKGRSGTDYEQYFGPGTRLTVT.

The chain recombines TRBV15 with TRBJ2-1, with 11 bases that match TRBD2. V lost 1 base and J lost 4; bases outside the gene matches: 6. The CDR3 has 17 amino acids. Per germline, CDR1 LNHNV and CDR2 YYDKDF (reference sequence). The CDR3: CATSRVHGTSGYNEQFF. The DNA of the CDR3 is TGTGCCACCAGCAGAGTGCATGGGACTAGCGGATACAATGAGCAGTTCTTC. Looking up the rest from reference TRBV15 and TRBJ2-1 gives the full variable domain: DAMVIQNPRYQVTQFGKPVTLSCSQTLNHNVMYWYQQKSSQAPKLLFHYYDKDFNNEADTPDNFQSRRPNTSFCFLDIRSPGLGDTAMYLCATSRVHGTSGYNEQFFGPGTRLTVL.

V and J are TRBV2 and TRBJ2-5; 7 nucleotides align to TRBD2. The CDR3 contains 15 residues. Germline V lookup: CDR1 SNHLY, CDR2 FYNNEI. Trimming at V came to 5 bases and at J to 5 bases, leaving 11 bases not matched to a gene. The CDR3 sequence is CASSSTRTSRETQYF. The CDR3, as DNA: TGTGCCAGCAGTTCAACGAGGACTAGTAGGGAGACCCAGTACTTC.

This chain connects TRBV7-9 to TRBJ2-7; D remains unclear. The CDR3 runs to 11 residues. Trimming removed 5 bases at V and 4 bases at J, with 6 bases between. CDR1 SEHNR and CDR2 FQNEAQ come from the germline V gene (reference sequence). CDR3 DNA: TGTGCCAGCAGCCCAGAATACGAGCAGTACTTC. It codes for CASSPEYEQYF.

The chain employs TRBV11-3 and TRBJ2-1; TRBD2 aligns across 7 bases. Trimming cost V 6 bases and J 5 bases; bases outside gene matches: 10. Germline V CDR1 and CDR2: SGHNT, YENEEA. This CDR3 comprises 15 residues. The CDR3 DNA sequence: TGTGCCAGCAGGTTTTCGGCTAGCGGAAACAATGAGCAGTTCTTC. This gives the protein CASRFSASGNNEQFF.

This chain uses TRBV20-1 with TRBJ2-5; no clear D gene. Germline CDR1 and CDR2: DFQATT and SNEGSKA (reference sequence). This CDR3 region has 11 residues. The V gene lost 5 bases and the J gene lost 7 bases, with 11 bases spanning the gap. The CDR3 DNA follows: TGCAGTGCTCCCCTCGGTGGGACCCAGTACTTC. It translates to CSAPLGGTQYF.

The rearrangement links TRBV7-9 to TRBJ2-7; D ambiguous. V dropped 3 bases and J dropped 2 bases, with 5 bases sitting between them. Germline V lookup: CDR1 SEHNR, CDR2 FQNEAQ (reference sequence). The CDR3 totals 12 residues. The CDR3 coding sequence is TGTGCCAGCAGCTTTATTACCTACGAGCAGTACTTC. Its protein product is CASSFITYEQYF.

The rearrangement links TRBV15 to TRBJ2-7; a weak D match, TRBD2 (7 bases). Trimming cost V 4 bases and J 6 bases, with 16 bases left between them. The CDR3 extends over 14 amino acids. Germline V gene sequence: CDR1 LNHNV, CDR2 YYDKDF (reference sequence). The CDR3 DNA sequence: TGTGCCACCAGCACTGAGGGGGGGCAGGGCGAGCAGTACTTC. Its protein product is CATSTEGGQGEQYF.

The genes are TRBV7-2 and TRBJ2-4; 7 nucleotides match TRBD1. Germline V gene sequence: CDR1 SGHTA, CDR2 FQGNSA. The CDR3 spans 14 residues. V trimming: 5 bases; J trimming: 3 bases; junction bases outside the gene matches: 4. The CDR3: CASSTQGNKNIQYF. The CDR3 bases are TGTGCCAGCAGCACACAGGGGAACAAAAACATTCAGTACTTC.

The chain couples TRBV11-3 to TRBJ2-1; either TRBD1 or TRBD2 may fit D (5 bases each). This CDR3 has 15 amino acids. V lost 7 bases, J lost 0 bases, and 13 bases lay in between. The V gene's germline CDR1 is SGHNT and CDR2 YENEEA. The CDR3 nucleotides read TGTGCCAGCACCGGGACGGCGAGCTCCTACAATGAGCAGTTCTTC. Protein sequence: CASTGTASSYNEQFF.

The chain uses TRBV7-6 and TRBJ2-1; 7 bases fit TRBD1. Germline loops: CDR1 SGHVS, CDR2 FNYEAQ. CDR3 length equals 15 residues. Germline trimming cut 5 bases from V and 6 bases from J; bases unmatched to any gene: 10. The CDR3 here is CASSATGFTGNEQFF. The CDR3 bases are TGTGCCAGCAGCGCGACAGGGTTTACGGGCAATGAGCAGTTCTTC.

This clone was seen only once. The chain links TRBV14 to TRBJ2-7; maybe TRBD2 (5 bases). V dropped 4 bases and J dropped 2 bases, with 18 bases sitting between them. Germline loops: CDR1 SGHDN, CDR2 FVKESK. CDR3 length: 16 amino acids. CDR3 sequence (DNA): TGTGCCAGCAGCCCGGTGGCCAGCGGCGCAACCTACGAGCAGTACTTC. Translated: CASSPVASGATYEQYF.